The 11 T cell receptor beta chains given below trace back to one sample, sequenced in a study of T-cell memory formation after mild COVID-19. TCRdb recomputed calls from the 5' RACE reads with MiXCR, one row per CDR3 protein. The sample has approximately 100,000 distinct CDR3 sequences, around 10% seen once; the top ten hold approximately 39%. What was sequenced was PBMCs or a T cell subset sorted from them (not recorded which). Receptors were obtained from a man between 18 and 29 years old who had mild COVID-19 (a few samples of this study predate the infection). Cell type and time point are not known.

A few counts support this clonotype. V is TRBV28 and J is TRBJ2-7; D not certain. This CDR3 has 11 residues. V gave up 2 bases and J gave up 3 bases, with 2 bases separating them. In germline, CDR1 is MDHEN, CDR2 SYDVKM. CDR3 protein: CASSLGYEQYV. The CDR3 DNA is TGTGCCAGCAGTTTAGGCTACGAGCAGTACGTC.

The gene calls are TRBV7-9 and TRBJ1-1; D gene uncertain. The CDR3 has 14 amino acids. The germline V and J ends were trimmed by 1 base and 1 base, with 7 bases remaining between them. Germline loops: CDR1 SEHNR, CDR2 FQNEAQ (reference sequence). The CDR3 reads CASSLVGGNTEAFF. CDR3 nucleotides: TGTGCCAGCAGCTTAGTGGGAGGGAACACTGAAGCTTTCTTT.

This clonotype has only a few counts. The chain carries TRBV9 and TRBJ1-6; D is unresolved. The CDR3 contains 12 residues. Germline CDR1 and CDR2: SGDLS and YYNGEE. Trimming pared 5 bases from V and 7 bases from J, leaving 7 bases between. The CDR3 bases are TGTGCCAGCAGAACCGGAAATTCACCCCTCCACTTT. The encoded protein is CASRTGNSPLHF.

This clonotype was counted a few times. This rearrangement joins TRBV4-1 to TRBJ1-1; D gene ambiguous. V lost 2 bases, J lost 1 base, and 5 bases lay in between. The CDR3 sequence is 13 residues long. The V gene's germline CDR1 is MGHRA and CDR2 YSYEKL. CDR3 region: CASSQRENTEAFF. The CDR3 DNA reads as TGCGCCAGCAGCCAAAGAGAGAACACTGAAGCTTTCTTT.

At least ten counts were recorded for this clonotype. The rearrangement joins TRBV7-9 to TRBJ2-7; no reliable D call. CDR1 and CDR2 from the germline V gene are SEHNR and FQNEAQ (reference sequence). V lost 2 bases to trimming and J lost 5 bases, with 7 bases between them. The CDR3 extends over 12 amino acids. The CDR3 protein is CASSLWSNEQYV. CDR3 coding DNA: TGTGCCAGCAGCTTATGGTCAAACGAGCAGTACGTC.

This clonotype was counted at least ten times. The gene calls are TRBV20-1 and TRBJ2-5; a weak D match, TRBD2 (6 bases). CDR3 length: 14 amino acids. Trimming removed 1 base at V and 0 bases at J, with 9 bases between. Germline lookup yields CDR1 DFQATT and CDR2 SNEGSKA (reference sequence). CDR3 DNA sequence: TGCAGTGCTAGAGGGGGACTCGACCAAGAGACCCAGTACTTC. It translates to CSARGGLDQETQYF.

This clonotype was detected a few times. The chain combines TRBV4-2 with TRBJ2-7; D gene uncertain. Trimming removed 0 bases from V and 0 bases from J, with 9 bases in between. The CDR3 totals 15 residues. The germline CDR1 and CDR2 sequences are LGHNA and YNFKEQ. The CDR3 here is CASSQELTLSYEQYF. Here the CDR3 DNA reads TGTGCCAGCAGCCAAGAACTGACACTCTCCTACGAGCAGTACTTC.

The CDR3 DNA reads TGTGCCAGCAGCCCCGGACTAGTACCGTACCAAGAGACCCAGTACTTC. Amino acid sequence: CASSPGLVPYQETQYF. J is TRBJ2-5 and V is TRBV7-2; 7 nucleotides line up with TRBD2. The germline V gene encodes CDR1 SGHTA and CDR2 FQGNSA. The CDR3 loop spans 16 amino acids. V lost 5 bases, J lost 0 bases, and 9 bases stayed unmatched. Filled out from reference TRBV7-2 and TRBJ2-5, the complete variable domain reads GAGVSQSPSNKVTEKGKDVELRCDPISGHTALYWYRQSLGQGLEFLIYFQGNSAPDKSGLPSDRFSAERTGGSVSTLTIQRTQQEDSAVYLCASSPGLVPYQETQYFGPGTRLLVL.

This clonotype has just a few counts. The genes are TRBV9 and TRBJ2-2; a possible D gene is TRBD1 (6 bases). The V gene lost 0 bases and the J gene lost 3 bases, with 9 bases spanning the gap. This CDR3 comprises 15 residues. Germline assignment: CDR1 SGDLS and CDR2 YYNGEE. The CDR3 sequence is CASSVEGDHTGELFF. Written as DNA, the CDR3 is TGTGCCAGCAGCGTAGAGGGGGACCACACCGGGGAGCTGTTTTTT.

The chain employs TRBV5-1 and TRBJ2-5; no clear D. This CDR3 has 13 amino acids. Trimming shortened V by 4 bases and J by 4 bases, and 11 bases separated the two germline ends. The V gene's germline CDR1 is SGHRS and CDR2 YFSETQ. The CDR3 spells CASSQAPRETQYF. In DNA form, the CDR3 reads TGCGCCAGCAGCCAGGCTCCACGAGAGACCCAGTACTTC.

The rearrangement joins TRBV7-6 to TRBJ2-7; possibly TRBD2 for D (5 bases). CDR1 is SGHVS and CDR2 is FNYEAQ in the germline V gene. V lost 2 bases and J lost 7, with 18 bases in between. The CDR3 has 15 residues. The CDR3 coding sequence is TGTGCCAGCAGCTTATATATTTCGGAGGTCGGGGAGCAGTACTTC. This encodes CASSLYISEVGEQYF.